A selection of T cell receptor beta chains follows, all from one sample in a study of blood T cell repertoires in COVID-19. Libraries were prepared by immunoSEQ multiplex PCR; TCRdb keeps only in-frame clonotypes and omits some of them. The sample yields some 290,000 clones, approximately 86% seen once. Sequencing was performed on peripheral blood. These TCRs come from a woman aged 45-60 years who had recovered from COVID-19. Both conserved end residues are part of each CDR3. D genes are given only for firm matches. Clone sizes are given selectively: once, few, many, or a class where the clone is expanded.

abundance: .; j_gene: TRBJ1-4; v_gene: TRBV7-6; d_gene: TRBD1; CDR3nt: TGTGCCAGCAGCTCGCGACAGGGGCCGGATAATGAAAAACTGTTTTTT; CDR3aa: CASSSRQGPDNEKLFF
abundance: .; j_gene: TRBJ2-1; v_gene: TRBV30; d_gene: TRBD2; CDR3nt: TGTGCCTGGTGCGGCGGGAGCGGCTACAATGAGCAGTTCTTC; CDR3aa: CAWCGGSGYNEQFF
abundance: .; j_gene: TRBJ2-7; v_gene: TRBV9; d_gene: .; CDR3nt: TGTGCCAGCAGCACAGGGAGCGGATTCTCCTACGAGCAGTACTTC; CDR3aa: CASSTGSGFSYEQYF
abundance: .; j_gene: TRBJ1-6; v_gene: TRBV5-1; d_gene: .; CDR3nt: TGCGCCAGCAGCTTGGTTGACAGCTCCTATAATTCACCCCTCCACTTT; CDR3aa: CASSLVDSSYNSPLHF
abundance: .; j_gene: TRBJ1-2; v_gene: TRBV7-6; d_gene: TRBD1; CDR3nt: TGTGCCAGCAGTCCATCAGGGGGCCTATATGGCTACACCTTC; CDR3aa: CASSPSGGLYGYTF
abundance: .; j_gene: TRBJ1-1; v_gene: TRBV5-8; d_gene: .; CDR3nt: TGTGCCAGCAGCTTAAGGGGTCTGGGCACTGAAGCTTTCTTT; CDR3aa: CASSLRGLGTEAFF
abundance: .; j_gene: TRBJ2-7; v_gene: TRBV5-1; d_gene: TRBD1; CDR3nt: TGCGCCAGCAGCTTCCCAAACAGGGGAGACTCCTACGAGCAGTACTTC; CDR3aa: CASSFPNRGDSYEQYF
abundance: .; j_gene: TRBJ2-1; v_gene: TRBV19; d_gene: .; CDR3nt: TGTGCCAGTAGTATAGTGGGAGCCTACAATGAGCAGTTCTTC; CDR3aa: CASSIVGAYNEQFF
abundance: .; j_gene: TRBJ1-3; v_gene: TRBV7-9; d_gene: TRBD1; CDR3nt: TGTGCCAGCAGTATACGACAGGGCACATTAGCCACCATATATTTT; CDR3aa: CASSIRQGTLATIYF
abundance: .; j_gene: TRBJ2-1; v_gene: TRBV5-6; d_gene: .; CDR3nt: TGTGCCAGCAGCTTGATTAGCGGCCGGGGGCAGTTCTTC; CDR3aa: CASSLISGRGQFF
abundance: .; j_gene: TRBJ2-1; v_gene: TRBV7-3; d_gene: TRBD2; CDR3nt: TGTGCCAGCAGCTTATCTAGCGGGAGATACAATGAGCAGTTCTTC; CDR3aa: CASSLSSGRYNEQFF
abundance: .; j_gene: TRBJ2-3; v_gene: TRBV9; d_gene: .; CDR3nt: TGTGCCAGCGGGAGGACCCCATGGGCAGATACGCAGTATTTT; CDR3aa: CASGRTPWADTQYF
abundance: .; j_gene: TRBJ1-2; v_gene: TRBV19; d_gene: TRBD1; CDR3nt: TGTGCCAGTAGTATTCTCCAGGGGGCGCAGGATGGCTACACCTTC; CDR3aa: CASSILQGAQDGYTF
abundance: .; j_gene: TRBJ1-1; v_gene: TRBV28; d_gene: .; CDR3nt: TGTGCCAGCAGTTTTGCAGGGAGGACTGAAGCTTTCTTT; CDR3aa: CASSFAGRTEAFF
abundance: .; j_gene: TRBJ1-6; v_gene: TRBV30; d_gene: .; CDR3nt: TGTGCCTGGAGTCACCTCGGGGGTGATTCACCCCTCCACTTT; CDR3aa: CAWSHLGGDSPLHF
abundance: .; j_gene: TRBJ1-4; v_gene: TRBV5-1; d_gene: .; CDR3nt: TGCGCCAGCAGCTTCGAATTAGCTGGAGGGGAAAAACTGTTTTTT; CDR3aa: CASSFELAGGEKLFF
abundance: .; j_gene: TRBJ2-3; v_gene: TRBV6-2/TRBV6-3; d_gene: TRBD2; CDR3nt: TGTGCCAGCAGTTACTCGACGGGACTAGCCAGAAGGGATACGCAGTATTTT; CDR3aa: CASSYSTGLARRDTQYF
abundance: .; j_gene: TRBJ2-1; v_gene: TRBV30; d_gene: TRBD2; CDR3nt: TGTGCCTGGCTAGCGGGAGCGGTGAATGAGCAGTTCTTC; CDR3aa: CAWLAGAVNEQFF
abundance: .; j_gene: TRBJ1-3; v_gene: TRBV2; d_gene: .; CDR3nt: TGTGCCAGCGGCGTGGGGGGATTGGATGGAAACACCATATATTTT; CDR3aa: CASGVGGLDGNTIYF
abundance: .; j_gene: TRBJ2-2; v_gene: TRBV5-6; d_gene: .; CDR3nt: TGTGCCAGCAAGATCTCGATCCTAACCGGGGAGCTGTTTTTT; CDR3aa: CASKISILTGELFF
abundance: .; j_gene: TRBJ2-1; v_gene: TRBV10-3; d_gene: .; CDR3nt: TGTGCCATCAGGTCCGGAGAGCGATCGTACGAGCAGTTCTTC; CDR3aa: CAIRSGERSYEQFF
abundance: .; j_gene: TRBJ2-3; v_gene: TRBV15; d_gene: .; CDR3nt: TGTGCCACCAGCAGGCAGGGGAGCACAGATACGCAGTATTTT; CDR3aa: CATSRQGSTDTQYF
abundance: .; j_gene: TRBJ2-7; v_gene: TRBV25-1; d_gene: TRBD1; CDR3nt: TGTGCCAGCAGTGATCGTCGGACAGGGGGATTCGACGAGCAGTACTTC; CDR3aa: CASSDRRTGGFDEQYF
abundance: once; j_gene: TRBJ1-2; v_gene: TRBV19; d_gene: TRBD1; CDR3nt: TGTGCCAGTAGCCGAGACAGGGGCTATGGCTACACCTTC; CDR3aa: CASSRDRGYGYTF
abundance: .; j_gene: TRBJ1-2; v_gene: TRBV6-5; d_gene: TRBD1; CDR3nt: TGTGCCAGCAGTTCCACAGGGGCGGGCTATGGCTACACCTTC; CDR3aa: CASSSTGAGYGYTF
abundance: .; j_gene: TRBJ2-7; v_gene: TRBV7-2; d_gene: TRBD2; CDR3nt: TGTGCCAGCAGCTTAGATGTGACTAGCGGGATCTACGAGCAGTACTTC; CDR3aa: CASSLDVTSGIYEQYF
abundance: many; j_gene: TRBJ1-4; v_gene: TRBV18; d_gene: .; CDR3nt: TGTGCCAGCTCTCAACTGAGGGAAGATCTGTTTTTT; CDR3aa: CASSQLREDLFF
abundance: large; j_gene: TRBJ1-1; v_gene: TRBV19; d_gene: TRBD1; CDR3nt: TGTGCCAGTAGTTCCCGACAGGGCGACACTGAAGCTTTCTTT; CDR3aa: CASSSRQGDTEAFF
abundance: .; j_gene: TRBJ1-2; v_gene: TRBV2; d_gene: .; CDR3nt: TGTGCCAGCAGTGAGGCCCGACAGCCACTCTATGGCTACACCTTC; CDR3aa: CASSEARQPLYGYTF
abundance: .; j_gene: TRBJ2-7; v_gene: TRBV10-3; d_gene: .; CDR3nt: TGTGCCATCAGTGAGTCTCACAGCCCCCCCAGGTTGAACTCCTACGAGCAGTACTTC; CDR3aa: CAISESHSPPRLNSYEQYF
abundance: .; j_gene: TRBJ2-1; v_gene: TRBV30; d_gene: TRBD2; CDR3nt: TGTGCCTGGAGTGTCACCGGGACTAGCGGTCGACAGAGCTCCTACAATGAGCAGTTCTTC; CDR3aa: CAWSVTGTSGRQSSYNEQFF
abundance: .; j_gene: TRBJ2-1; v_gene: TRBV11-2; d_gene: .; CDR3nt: TGTGCCAGCAGCTTCAACAATGAGCAGTTCTTC; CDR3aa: CASSFNNEQFF
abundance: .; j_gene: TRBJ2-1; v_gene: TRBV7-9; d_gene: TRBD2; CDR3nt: TGTGCCAGCAGCTTAGGCGGGACTAGCGGGGGCAGGGAGCAGTTCTTC; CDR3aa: CASSLGGTSGGREQFF
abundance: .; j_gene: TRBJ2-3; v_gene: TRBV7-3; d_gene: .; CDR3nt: TGTGCCAGCAGCTTAGGTTTAGCGGCGAGCACAGATACGCAGTATTTT; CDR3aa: CASSLGLAASTDTQYF
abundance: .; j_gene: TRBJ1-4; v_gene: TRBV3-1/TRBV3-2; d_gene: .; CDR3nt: TGTGCCAGCAGCCAAGACTATTGCGGGCGGGCAGGGGACATTGAAAAACTGTTTTTT; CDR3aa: CASSQDYCGRAGDIEKLFF
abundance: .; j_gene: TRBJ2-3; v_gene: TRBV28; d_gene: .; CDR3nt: TGTGCCAGCAGTTTTATGGGCGACAACGCAGATACGCAGTATTTT; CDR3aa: CASSFMGDNADTQYF
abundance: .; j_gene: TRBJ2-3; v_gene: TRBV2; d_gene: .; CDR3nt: TGTGCCAGCATGGGCCGGGAAGATACGCAGTATTTT; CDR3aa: CASMGREDTQYF
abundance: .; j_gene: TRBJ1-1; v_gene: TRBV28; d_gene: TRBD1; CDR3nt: TGTGCCAGCAGGACCGGGACAGCCAACATGAACACTGAAGCTTTCTTT; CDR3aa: CASRTGTANMNTEAFF
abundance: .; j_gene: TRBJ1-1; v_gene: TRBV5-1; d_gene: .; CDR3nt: TGCGCCAGCAGCTTGGCCGCGGGGCGTAAGTTGAACACTGAAGCTTTCTTT; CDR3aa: CASSLAAGRKLNTEAFF
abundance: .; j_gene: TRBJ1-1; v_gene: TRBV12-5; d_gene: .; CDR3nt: TGTGTGGGGGGAATGAACACTGAAGCTTTCTTT; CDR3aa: CVGGMNTEAFF
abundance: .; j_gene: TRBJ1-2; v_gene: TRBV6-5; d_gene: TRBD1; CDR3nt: TGTGCCAGCAGGACAGAGGGGACAGGGGCAGGCTACACCTTC; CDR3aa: CASRTEGTGAGYTF
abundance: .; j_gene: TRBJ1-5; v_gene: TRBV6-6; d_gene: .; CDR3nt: TGTGCCAGCAGTTACGGGCAGGGCATCAATCAGCCCCAGCATTTT; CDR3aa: CASSYGQGINQPQHF
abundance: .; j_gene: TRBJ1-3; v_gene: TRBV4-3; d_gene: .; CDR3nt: TGCGCCAGCAGCCGAGTAACAGGGCTCGGAAACACCATATATTTT; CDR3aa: CASSRVTGLGNTIYF